These T cell receptor beta chains were read from a single sample in a study of T-cell memory formation after mild COVID-19. TCRdb re-called the 5' RACE reads through MiXCR, storing one row per CDR3 protein. The profile shows hundreds of thousands of distinct CDR3 sequences, just over 20% of them singletons. The sequencing sample was made of PBMCs or a T cell subset sorted from them (not recorded which). The receptors stem from an adult woman who had mild COVID-19 (a few samples of this study predate the infection). Cell type and time point are not known. The CDR3 runs from the conserved cysteine through the conserved F or W. The D gene is left open where the match is weak. Only some rows state a clone size, as once, few, many or a class for expanded clones.

d_gene: TRBD2
j_gene: TRBJ2-7
v_gene: TRBV24-1
abundance: many
CDR3nt: TGTGCCACCAGTGATTCGGGACTAGCGAAATCCTACGAGCAGTACTTC
CDR3aa: CATSDSGLAKSYEQYF

d_gene: TRBD1
j_gene: TRBJ2-7
v_gene: TRBV5-1
abundance: .
CDR3nt: TGCGCCAGCAGCGTAACAGGGGAAAATTTCTACGAGCAGTACTTC
CDR3aa: CASSVTGENFYEQYF

d_gene: .
j_gene: TRBJ1-2
v_gene: TRBV7-9
abundance: .
CDR3nt: TGTGCCAGCAGCTTATTTGTGCGGGATGATGGCTACACCTTC
CDR3aa: CASSLFVRDDGYTF

d_gene: .
j_gene: TRBJ2-7
v_gene: TRBV7-8
abundance: .
CDR3nt: TGTGCCAGCAGCTTAGTGGCGGATTCGGTGCAGTACTTC
CDR3aa: CASSLVADSVQYF

d_gene: .
j_gene: TRBJ1-1
v_gene: TRBV12-3/TRBV12-4
abundance: .
CDR3nt: TGTGCCAGCAGCAACCGGGTCCCCAGTGAAGCTTTCTTT
CDR3aa: CASSNRVPSEAFF

d_gene: TRBD1
j_gene: TRBJ1-1
v_gene: TRBV18
abundance: .
CDR3nt: TGTGCCAGCTCAACCCAGGGGGCGCGTAGGAACACTGAAGCTTTCTTT
CDR3aa: CASSTQGARRNTEAFF

d_gene: .
j_gene: TRBJ1-1
v_gene: TRBV19
abundance: few
CDR3nt: TGTGCCAGTAGTATAGAGGCAATGAACACTGAAGCTTTCTTT
CDR3aa: CASSIEAMNTEAFF

d_gene: TRBD1
j_gene: TRBJ2-7
v_gene: TRBV29-1
abundance: many
CDR3nt: TGCAGCGTTGGGGGACAGGGTGCCCGCGCGATCTACGAGCAGTACTTC
CDR3aa: CSVGGQGARAIYEQYF

d_gene: .
j_gene: TRBJ2-6
v_gene: TRBV6-6
abundance: few
CDR3nt: TGTGCCAGCAGTCCGGGACCGAAACCCTCTGGGGCCAACGTCCTGACTTTC
CDR3aa: CASSPGPKPSGANVLTF

d_gene: TRBD1
j_gene: TRBJ2-7
v_gene: TRBV12-3/TRBV12-4
abundance: few
CDR3nt: TGTGCCAGCAGTAAGGGACAGGGCATATTGACCTACGAGCAGTACTTC
CDR3aa: CASSKGQGILTYEQYF

d_gene: .
j_gene: TRBJ2-2
v_gene: TRBV2
abundance: .
CDR3nt: TGTGCCAGCAGTGTCCGTTCCGGGGAGCTGTTTTTT
CDR3aa: CASSVRSGELFF

d_gene: TRBD2
j_gene: TRBJ2-3
v_gene: TRBV7-2
abundance: .
CDR3nt: TGTGCCAGCAGCCAGCGGGGGGGCGATACGCAGTATTTT
CDR3aa: CASSQRGGDTQYF

d_gene: TRBD2
j_gene: TRBJ2-2
v_gene: TRBV20-1
abundance: .
CDR3nt: TGCAGTGCTAGACGGGGGGTTGCCCTCACCGGGGAGCTGTTTTTT
CDR3aa: CSARRGVALTGELFF

d_gene: .
j_gene: TRBJ2-1
v_gene: TRBV30
abundance: few
CDR3nt: TGTGCCTGGAGACGAGGAGGCCTCTTGAGCTCCTACAATGAGCAGTTCTTC
CDR3aa: CAWRRGGLLSSYNEQFF

d_gene: .
j_gene: TRBJ1-3
v_gene: TRBV30
abundance: .
CDR3nt: TGTGCCTGGGCCGGGACCGACCTTGACACCATATATTTT
CDR3aa: CAWAGTDLDTIYF

d_gene: .
j_gene: TRBJ1-5
v_gene: TRBV18
abundance: .
CDR3nt: TGTGCCAGCTCACCGGACGGGGCCGGCAATCAGCCCCAGCATTTT
CDR3aa: CASSPDGAGNQPQHF

d_gene: .
j_gene: TRBJ2-7
v_gene: TRBV7-9
abundance: once
CDR3nt: TGTGCCAGCAGCTTAAGGGGGATGGGGATCGACGAGCAGTACTTC
CDR3aa: CASSLRGMGIDEQYF

d_gene: .
j_gene: TRBJ2-3
v_gene: TRBV30
abundance: .
CDR3nt: TGTGCCTGGAGTGGGGGACGATGGTCAACAGATACGCAGTATTTT
CDR3aa: CAWSGGRWSTDTQYF

d_gene: .
j_gene: TRBJ1-3
v_gene: TRBV2
abundance: .
CDR3nt: TGTGCCAGATCTACGGGGCCTGGAAACACCATATATTTT
CDR3aa: CARSTGPGNTIYF

d_gene: TRBD2
j_gene: TRBJ2-1
v_gene: TRBV24-1
abundance: many
CDR3nt: TGTGCCACCAGTGATTGGACTAGCGCATTTCACAATGAGCAGTTCTTC
CDR3aa: CATSDWTSAFHNEQFF

d_gene: TRBD2
j_gene: TRBJ2-1
v_gene: TRBV9
abundance: .
CDR3nt: TGTGCCAGCAGCGAGGGAGCGGGAAATACGTACAATGAGCAGTTCTTC
CDR3aa: CASSEGAGNTYNEQFF

d_gene: TRBD2
j_gene: TRBJ2-7
v_gene: TRBV7-2
abundance: .
CDR3nt: TGTGCCAGCAGCTTAGTAATAAGTGGCGGGAGGCCCTACGAGCAGTACTTC
CDR3aa: CASSLVISGGRPYEQYF

d_gene: .
j_gene: TRBJ2-7
v_gene: TRBV7-2
abundance: few
CDR3nt: TGTGCCAGCAGCCCCGGCGGGACACCCTACGAGCAGTACTTC
CDR3aa: CASSPGGTPYEQYF

d_gene: .
j_gene: TRBJ1-3
v_gene: TRBV5-1
abundance: few
CDR3nt: TGCGCCAGCAGTCCTCCCGCCTCTGGAAACACCATATATTTT
CDR3aa: CASSPPASGNTIYF

d_gene: TRBD2
j_gene: TRBJ2-5
v_gene: TRBV7-9
abundance: few
CDR3nt: TGTGCCAGCAGCTTCAAGACTAGCGGGAGTCATCAAGAGACCCAGTACTTC
CDR3aa: CASSFKTSGSHQETQYF

d_gene: .
j_gene: TRBJ2-3
v_gene: TRBV6-1
abundance: few
CDR3nt: TGTGCCAGCAGTGAGAGGAGCGCAGATACGCAGTATTTT
CDR3aa: CASSERSADTQYF

d_gene: .
j_gene: TRBJ1-1
v_gene: TRBV7-8
abundance: few
CDR3nt: TGTGCCAGCAGCCTGGAACTCAGGGCGAACACTGAAGCTTTCTTT
CDR3aa: CASSLELRANTEAFF

d_gene: .
j_gene: TRBJ2-2
v_gene: TRBV15
abundance: .
CDR3nt: TGTGCCACCAGCAGAGCGGGACAATCCACCGGGGAGCTGTTTTTT
CDR3aa: CATSRAGQSTGELFF

d_gene: TRBD1
j_gene: TRBJ2-7
v_gene: TRBV5-1
abundance: .
CDR3nt: TGCGCCAGCAGCTTTCGGCTCGTCGGGACAGGGAGCTCCTACGAGCAGTACTTC
CDR3aa: CASSFRLVGTGSSYEQYF

d_gene: .
j_gene: TRBJ2-5
v_gene: TRBV12-3/TRBV12-4
abundance: few
CDR3nt: TGTGCCAGCTCCTCAGCCGCGGCGACCCAGTACTTC
CDR3aa: CASSSAAATQYF

d_gene: TRBD2
j_gene: TRBJ2-1
v_gene: TRBV6-6
abundance: .
CDR3nt: TGTGCCAGCAGTTACGGTCGGGGGGGCTCCTACAATGAGCAGTTCTTC
CDR3aa: CASSYGRGGSYNEQFF

d_gene: .
j_gene: TRBJ1-3
v_gene: TRBV12-3/TRBV12-4
abundance: .
CDR3nt: TGTGCCAGCAGTTTTTCCCCGAAAGCATCTGGAAACACCATATATTTT
CDR3aa: CASSFSPKASGNTIYF

d_gene: .
j_gene: TRBJ2-7
v_gene: TRBV5-1
abundance: .
CDR3nt: TGCGCCAGCAGCTTGGATCCGGGGGAGCAGTACTTC
CDR3aa: CASSLDPGEQYF

d_gene: TRBD1
j_gene: TRBJ2-2
v_gene: TRBV5-8
abundance: few
CDR3nt: TGTGCCAGCAGCCCGGGGACAGGATACGCGAACACCGGGGAGCTGTTTTTT
CDR3aa: CASSPGTGYANTGELFF

d_gene: .
j_gene: TRBJ2-5
v_gene: TRBV7-2
abundance: few
CDR3nt: TGTGCCAGCTCCCCCCCCCAGGAAGAGACCCAGTACTTC
CDR3aa: CASSPPQEETQYF

d_gene: .
j_gene: TRBJ2-3
v_gene: TRBV6-6
abundance: .
CDR3nt: TGTGCCAGCAGACCGAGGGCCGCTCTTCAACCCACAGATACGCAGTATTTT
CDR3aa: CASRPRAALQPTDTQYF

d_gene: TRBD1
j_gene: TRBJ2-7
v_gene: TRBV10-3
abundance: .
CDR3nt: TGTGCCATCAGTGAGTTTACAGGGGGCCTTCCGGAGCAGTACTTC
CDR3aa: CAISEFTGGLPEQYF

d_gene: TRBD2
j_gene: TRBJ2-1
v_gene: TRBV29-1
abundance: .
CDR3nt: TGCAGCGTTCCCACGGTGGGACTAGCGGGAGGGCACCGGAGTGGGACTACTTACAATGAGCAGTTCTTC
CDR3aa: CSVPTVGLAGGHRSGTTYNEQFF

d_gene: TRBD2
j_gene: TRBJ2-3
v_gene: TRBV12-3/TRBV12-4
abundance: .
CDR3nt: TGTGCCAGCAGTTTAGGGGGACTAGCGGGGGGAAGCACAGATACGCAGTATTTT
CDR3aa: CASSLGGLAGGSTDTQYF

d_gene: .
j_gene: TRBJ1-5
v_gene: TRBV20-1
abundance: few
CDR3nt: TGCAGTGCTAGAATGGTAGGACAGCCTAATCAGCCCCAGCATTTT
CDR3aa: CSARMVGQPNQPQHF

d_gene: .
j_gene: TRBJ2-5
v_gene: TRBV29-1
abundance: .
CDR3nt: TGCAGCGGTTACACGGGGTTTTTGGTGGAGACCCAGTACTTC
CDR3aa: CSGYTGFLVETQYF

d_gene: .
j_gene: TRBJ2-7
v_gene: TRBV5-1
abundance: many
CDR3nt: TGCGCCAGCAGCTTGGACCCCGGGGAGACAGCCCGAAGGTCCTACGAGCAGTACTTC
CDR3aa: CASSLDPGETARRSYEQYF

d_gene: .
j_gene: TRBJ2-3
v_gene: TRBV4-3
abundance: .
CDR3nt: TGCGCCAGCAGCCAAGTGGTCGACGGTCCCGTTCGCACAGATACGCAGTGTTTT
CDR3aa: CASSQVVDGPVRTDTQCF

d_gene: .
j_gene: TRBJ2-3
v_gene: TRBV4-3
abundance: few
CDR3nt: TGCGCCAGCAGCCAAGAAACAGGAGAAACAGATACGCAGTATTTT
CDR3aa: CASSQETGETDTQYF

d_gene: .
j_gene: TRBJ1-4
v_gene: TRBV3-1
abundance: .
CDR3nt: TGTGCCAGCAGCCCGCTGGGTGCAACTAATGAAAAACTGTTTTTT
CDR3aa: CASSPLGATNEKLFF

d_gene: .
j_gene: TRBJ1-1
v_gene: TRBV3-1
abundance: .
CDR3nt: TGTGCCAGCAGCCAACGACAGCCCAACACTGAAGCTTTCTTT
CDR3aa: CASSQRQPNTEAFF

d_gene: TRBD1
j_gene: TRBJ2-2
v_gene: TRBV4-2
abundance: few
CDR3nt: TGTGCCAGCAGCCAAGGACAGGGGGCGAACTTAGCCGGGGAGCTGTTTTTT
CDR3aa: CASSQGQGANLAGELFF

d_gene: TRBD2
j_gene: TRBJ2-3
v_gene: TRBV10-3
abundance: .
CDR3nt: TGTGCCATCAGTCCCGGGACTAGCGGGGAGCACACAGATACGCAGTATTTT
CDR3aa: CAISPGTSGEHTDTQYF

d_gene: TRBD1
j_gene: TRBJ1-4
v_gene: TRBV5-5
abundance: .
CDR3nt: TGTGCCAGCAGCACCTGGGACAGCGGTGATAAACTGTTTTTT
CDR3aa: CASSTWDSGDKLFF

d_gene: .
j_gene: TRBJ1-4
v_gene: TRBV4-1
abundance: few
CDR3nt: TGCGCCAGCAGCCCCATAACAGGGCGTAATGAAAAACTGTTTTTT
CDR3aa: CASSPITGRNEKLFF

d_gene: TRBD1
j_gene: TRBJ1-2
v_gene: TRBV24-1
abundance: .
CDR3nt: TGTGCCACCAGTGATCGGACAGGTGTCTATGGCTACACCTTC
CDR3aa: CATSDRTGVYGYTF

d_gene: .
j_gene: TRBJ1-2
v_gene: TRBV4-1
abundance: .
CDR3nt: TGCGCCAGCAGCCCTCTCCCCCAGAATGGCTACACCTTC
CDR3aa: CASSPLPQNGYTF

d_gene: .
j_gene: TRBJ2-1
v_gene: TRBV12-3/TRBV12-4
abundance: few
CDR3nt: TGTGCCAGCAGTTTAGTCGACGTCGTCGGCAATGAGCAGTTCTTC
CDR3aa: CASSLVDVVGNEQFF

d_gene: .
j_gene: TRBJ2-6
v_gene: TRBV3-1
abundance: few
CDR3nt: TGTGCCAGCAGCCAAGATACCTCTGGGGCCAACGTCCTGACTTTC
CDR3aa: CASSQDTSGANVLTF